Listed below are T cell receptor beta chains from one sample, sequenced in a study of shared clonotypes between healthy human individuals. Method: immunoSEQ multiplex PCR; TCRdb's copy keeps in-frame clones and lacks some. Of more than 2 million clones detected, 85% to 95% appear once; the ten largest clones hold 0.13%. Input material: naive CD4+ T cells sorted from blood. The source of these receptors is a man younger than 35 in good health. The conserved cysteine and the conserved F or W are not part of the CDR3 here. The D gene is left open where the match is weak.

d_gene,j_gene,len,v_gene,CDR3aa
-,TRBJ1-3,14,TRBV30,AWSVRAALIGNTIY
TRBD2,TRBJ2-5,13,TRBV7-2,ASSLVSGVSETQY
-,TRBJ2-5,11,TRBV27,ASSSGNKETQY
-,TRBJ2-1,12,TRBV7-3,ASSLQGIYNEQF
TRBD2,TRBJ2-7,13,TRBV25-1,ASSEGTSGIHEQY
TRBD1,TRBJ2-7,14,TRBV19,ASSIAPGTGGYEQY
TRBD2,TRBJ2-5,13,TRBV4-2,ASSQDQTSQKTQY
TRBD1,TRBJ1-5,14,TRBV2,ASSGGGTGNNQPQH
TRBD1,TRBJ1-3,14,TRBV5-1,ASSSQGQGSGNTIY
-,TRBJ1-6,14,TRBV28,ASRPAGALWDSPLH
-,TRBJ2-3,6,TRBV20-1,SAVPQY
TRBD2,TRBJ2-1,13,TRBV18,ASSSLAGSGNEQF
TRBD1,TRBJ1-1,12,TRBV7-8,ASRSRTGGTEAF
-,TRBJ2-7,13,TRBV11-3,ASSLEPGVTYEQY
-,TRBJ2-1,9,TRBV2,ASMLNNEQF
-,TRBJ1-2,10,TRBV5-1,ASSRADYGYT
TRBD1,TRBJ2-3,13,TRBV6-1,ASSLDRGAWDTQY
-,TRBJ1-1,11,TRBV6-1,ASSNAQGGEAF